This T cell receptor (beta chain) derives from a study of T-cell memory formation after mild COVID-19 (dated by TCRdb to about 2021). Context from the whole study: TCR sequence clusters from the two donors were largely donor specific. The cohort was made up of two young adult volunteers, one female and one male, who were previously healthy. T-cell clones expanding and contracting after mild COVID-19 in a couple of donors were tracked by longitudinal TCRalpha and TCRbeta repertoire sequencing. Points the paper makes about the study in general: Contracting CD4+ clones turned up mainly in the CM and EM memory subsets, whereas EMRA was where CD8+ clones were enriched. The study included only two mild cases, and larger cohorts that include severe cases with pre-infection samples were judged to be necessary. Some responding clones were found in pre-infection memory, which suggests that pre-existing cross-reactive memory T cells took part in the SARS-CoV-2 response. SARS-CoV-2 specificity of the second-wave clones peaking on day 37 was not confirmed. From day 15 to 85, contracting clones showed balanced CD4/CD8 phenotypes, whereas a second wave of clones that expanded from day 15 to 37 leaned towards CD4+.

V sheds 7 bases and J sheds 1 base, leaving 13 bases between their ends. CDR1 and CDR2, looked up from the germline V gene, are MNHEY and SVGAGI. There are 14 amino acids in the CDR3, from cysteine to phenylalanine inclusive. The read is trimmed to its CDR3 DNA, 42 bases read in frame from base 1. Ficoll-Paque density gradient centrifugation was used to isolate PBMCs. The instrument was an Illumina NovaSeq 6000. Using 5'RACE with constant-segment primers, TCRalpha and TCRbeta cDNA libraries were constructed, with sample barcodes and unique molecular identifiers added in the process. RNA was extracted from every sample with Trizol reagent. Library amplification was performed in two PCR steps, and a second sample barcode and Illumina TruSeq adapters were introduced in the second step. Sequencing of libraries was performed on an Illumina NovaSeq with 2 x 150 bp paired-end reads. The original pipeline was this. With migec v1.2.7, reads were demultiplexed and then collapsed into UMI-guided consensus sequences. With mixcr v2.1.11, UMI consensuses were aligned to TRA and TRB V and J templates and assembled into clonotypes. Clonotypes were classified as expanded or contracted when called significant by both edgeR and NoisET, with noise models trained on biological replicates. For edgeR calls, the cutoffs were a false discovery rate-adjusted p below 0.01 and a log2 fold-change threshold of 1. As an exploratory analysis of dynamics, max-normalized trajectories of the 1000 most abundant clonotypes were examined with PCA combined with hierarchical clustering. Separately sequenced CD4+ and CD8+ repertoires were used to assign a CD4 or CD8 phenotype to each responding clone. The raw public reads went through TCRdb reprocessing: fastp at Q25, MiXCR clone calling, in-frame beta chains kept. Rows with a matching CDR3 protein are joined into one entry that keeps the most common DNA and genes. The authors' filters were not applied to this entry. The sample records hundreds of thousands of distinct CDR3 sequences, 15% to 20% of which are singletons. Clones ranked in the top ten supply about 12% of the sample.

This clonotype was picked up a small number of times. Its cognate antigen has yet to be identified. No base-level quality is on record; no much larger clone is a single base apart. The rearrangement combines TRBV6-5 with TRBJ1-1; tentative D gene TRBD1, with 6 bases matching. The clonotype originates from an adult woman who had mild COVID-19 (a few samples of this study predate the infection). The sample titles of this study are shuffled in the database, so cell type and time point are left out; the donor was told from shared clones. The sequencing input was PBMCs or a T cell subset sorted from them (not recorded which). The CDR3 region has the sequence CASTRTGWNTEAFF. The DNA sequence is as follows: TGTGCCAGCACCAGAACAGGGTGGAACACTGAAGCTTTCTTT.